The rows below give T cell receptor beta chains drawn from one sample of a study of blood T cell repertoires in COVID-19. The table came from immunoSEQ multiplex PCR; TCRdb's copy has only in-frame clones and leaves some out. The sample consists of approximately 67,000 clones, about 89% of them appearing once. The sequencing sample was made of peripheral blood. Every receptor here comes from a man in his forties or fifties with active COVID-19. Each CDR3 is given with its conserved first and last residue. The order of the fields is V gene, D gene, J gene, CDR3 DNA, CDR3 protein. D genes are given only for firm matches.

v_call: TRBV2; d_call: TRBD1; j_call: TRBJ2-5; cdr3_nt: TGTGCCAGCAGTGCCCCGACAGGGGAAGAGACCCAGTACTTC; cdr3_aa: CASSAPTGEETQYF
v_call: TRBV18; d_call: NA; j_call: TRBJ2-1; cdr3_nt: TGTGCCAGCTCTCCCGGACAGGGACTATACAATGAGCAGTTCTTC; cdr3_aa: CASSPGQGLYNEQFF
v_call: TRBV15; d_call: NA; j_call: TRBJ1-5; cdr3_nt: TGTGCCACCAGCGGTCTCAGGGGACCCAATCAGCCCCAGCATTTT; cdr3_aa: CATSGLRGPNQPQHF
v_call: TRBV27; d_call: TRBD2; j_call: TRBJ2-3; cdr3_nt: TGTGCCAGCAGTCAGGGACTAGCGGGAGGGTTAGATACGCAGTATTTT; cdr3_aa: CASSQGLAGGLDTQYF
v_call: TRBV6-5; d_call: NA; j_call: TRBJ2-5; cdr3_nt: TGTGCCAGCAGGAGAGGGCAAATGGAGACCCAGTACTTC; cdr3_aa: CASRRGQMETQYF
v_call: TRBV5-1; d_call: NA; j_call: TRBJ1-2; cdr3_nt: TGCGCCAGCAGCTTGGGACAGGCGTCCTATGGCTACACCTTC; cdr3_aa: CASSLGQASYGYTF
v_call: TRBV6-4; d_call: TRBD1; j_call: TRBJ2-3; cdr3_nt: TGTGCCAGCAGTGACTCGAATCAGGGGGCTGATACGCAGTATTTT; cdr3_aa: CASSDSNQGADTQYF
v_call: TRBV24-1; d_call: TRBD1; j_call: TRBJ1-5; cdr3_nt: TGTGCCACCAGTGACACGGACAGGGGGCCAAGACAGCCCCAGCATTTT; cdr3_aa: CATSDTDRGPRQPQHF
v_call: TRBV4-1; d_call: TRBD2; j_call: TRBJ2-5; cdr3_nt: TGCGCCAGCAGCCAAGGGCTGGGTGAGGCGGGAGGATGGCAAGAGACCCAGTACTTC; cdr3_aa: CASSQGLGEAGGWQETQYF
v_call: TRBV5-4; d_call: TRBD1; j_call: TRBJ1-6; cdr3_nt: TGTGCCAGCAGCTTGGCCTCTGGCAGGGGGGACTCACCCCTCCACTTT; cdr3_aa: CASSLASGRGDSPLHF
v_call: TRBV11-2; d_call: TRBD1; j_call: TRBJ1-3; cdr3_nt: TGTGCCAGCAGCTTATACGACAGGGGATCTGGAAACACCATATATTTT; cdr3_aa: CASSLYDRGSGNTIYF
v_call: TRBV6-5; d_call: NA; j_call: TRBJ1-2; cdr3_nt: TGTGCCAGCAGTTACTCGTTCCAAGGGGGCTATGGCTACACCTTC; cdr3_aa: CASSYSFQGGYGYTF
v_call: TRBV7-9; d_call: TRBD2; j_call: TRBJ2-1; cdr3_nt: TGTGCCAGCAGCTTGGGACTAGCGGGCTCCTACAATGAGCAGTTCTTC; cdr3_aa: CASSLGLAGSYNEQFF
v_call: TRBV27; d_call: TRBD1; j_call: TRBJ1-1; cdr3_nt: TGTGCCAGCAGTCCCCGGACAGGGAACACTGAAGCTTTCTTT; cdr3_aa: CASSPRTGNTEAFF
v_call: TRBV24-1; d_call: TRBD1; j_call: TRBJ1-2; cdr3_nt: TGTGCCACCAGTGACCCGGACAGGGGCGAGTATGGCTACACCTTC; cdr3_aa: CATSDPDRGEYGYTF
v_call: TRBV5-1; d_call: NA; j_call: TRBJ2-6; cdr3_nt: TGCGCCAGCAGCTTGGATGGGAGCTCTGGGGCCAACGTCCTGACTTTC; cdr3_aa: CASSLDGSSGANVLTF
v_call: TRBV2; d_call: TRBD1; j_call: TRBJ2-1; cdr3_nt: TGTGCCAGCACCGGGACAGGGTACAATGAGCAGTTCTTC; cdr3_aa: CASTGTGYNEQFF
v_call: TRBV5-1; d_call: TRBD1; j_call: TRBJ2-7; cdr3_nt: TGCGCCAGCAGCTTGGAACTAGGTACCAGGGGGCCCAACGAGCAGTACTTC; cdr3_aa: CASSLELGTRGPNEQYF
v_call: TRBV7-6; d_call: NA; j_call: TRBJ2-7; cdr3_nt: TGTGCCAGCAGCCCGACCTTGGGGAGGAGAGCCTACGAGCAGTACTTC; cdr3_aa: CASSPTLGRRAYEQYF
v_call: TRBV6-5; d_call: NA; j_call: TRBJ1-2; cdr3_nt: TGTGCCAGCAGTTACTCACGGGGAGGCGGCTACACCTTC; cdr3_aa: CASSYSRGGGYTF
v_call: TRBV30; d_call: NA; j_call: TRBJ1-3; cdr3_nt: TGTGCCTACTCCTCAGGCTCTGGAAACACCATATATTTT; cdr3_aa: CAYSSGSGNTIYF
v_call: TRBV19; d_call: NA; j_call: TRBJ1-3; cdr3_nt: TGTGCCAGTACCCCGGAGATGAGCTCTGGAAACACCATATATTTT; cdr3_aa: CASTPEMSSGNTIYF
v_call: TRBV5-1; d_call: NA; j_call: TRBJ2-2; cdr3_nt: TGCGCCAGCAGCACACCCGGAGGTGATAGTACCGGGGAGCTGTTTTTT; cdr3_aa: CASSTPGGDSTGELFF
v_call: TRBV24-1; d_call: TRBD2; j_call: TRBJ2-1; cdr3_nt: TGTGCCACCAGTGATTCCAGGACTAGCAACCTTCAGGAGCAGTTCTTC; cdr3_aa: CATSDSRTSNLQEQFF
v_call: TRBV6-6; d_call: NA; j_call: TRBJ1-2; cdr3_nt: TGTGCCAGCTCCCTGCGGGGAGGGGCCGGGGACTATGGCTACACCTTC; cdr3_aa: CASSLRGGAGDYGYTF
v_call: TRBV27; d_call: TRBD2; j_call: TRBJ2-2; cdr3_nt: TGTGCCACAACAAGGACTAGAGTTTCGAACACCGGGGAGCTGTTTTTT; cdr3_aa: CATTRTRVSNTGELFF
v_call: TRBV28; d_call: NA; j_call: TRBJ2-3; cdr3_nt: TGTGCCAGCAGTTCGCCGGGGGTTAGCACAGATACGCAGTATTTT; cdr3_aa: CASSSPGVSTDTQYF